The text below deals with one T cell receptor (beta chain). Its antigen is currently unknown. This sample is part of a study of cytomegalovirus exposure and HLA in healthy donors. Trimming took 2 bases from V and 5 from J, leaving 19 bases between them. CDR3 size: 16 residues. The germline V gene encodes CDR1 KGHSH and CDR2 LQKENI. The PCR made use of 60 Vbeta and 13 Jbeta primers. TCRdb's table, derived via immunoSEQ multiplex PCR, lists solely in-frame clones and lacks some. This table has roughly 200,000 clones, over 75% appearing once. Study results and caveats: Earlier analysis looked at TCR beta V segments, and most were productive about 90% or about 30% of the time. Per a later analysis, about 17,000 TCR beta sequences showed association with HLA alleles at 0.05 false discovery rate. Cytomegalovirus association was assigned to about 150 TCR beta chains.

Sequencing was performed on PBMCs. This chain connects TRBV18 to TRBJ2-7; D is possibly TRBD1 (5 bases). This TCR was recovered from a woman aged 25 to 39 in good health and CMV-seronegative. CDR3 loop: CASSPSRAQGDNEQYF. In nucleotides, the CDR3 is TGTGCCAGCTCACCAAGCAGGGCCCAGGGTGATAACGAGCAGTACTTC.